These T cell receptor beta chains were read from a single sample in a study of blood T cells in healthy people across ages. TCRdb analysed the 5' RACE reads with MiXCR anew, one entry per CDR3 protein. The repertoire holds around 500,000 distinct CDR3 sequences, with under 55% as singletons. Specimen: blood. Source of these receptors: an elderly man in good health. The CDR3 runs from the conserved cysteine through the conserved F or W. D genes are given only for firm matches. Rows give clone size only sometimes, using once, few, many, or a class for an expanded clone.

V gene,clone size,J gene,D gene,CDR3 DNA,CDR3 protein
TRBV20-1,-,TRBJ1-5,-,TGCAGTGCTAGAGGTGTCGGTTGGCCCCAGCATTTT,CSARGVGWPQHF
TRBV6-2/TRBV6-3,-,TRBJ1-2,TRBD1,TGTGCCAGCAGGGACTCCGGGACAGGGAACTATGGCTACACCTTC,CASRDSGTGNYGYTF
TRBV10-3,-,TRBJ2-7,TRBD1,TGTGCCATCAGCCAAAACCTCAGGGGGTCCTACGAGCAGTACTTC,CAISQNLRGSYEQYF
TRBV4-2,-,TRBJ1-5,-,TGTGCCAGCAGCCAAGAGAGACGGAGCAATCAGCCCCAGCATTTT,CASSQERRSNQPQHF
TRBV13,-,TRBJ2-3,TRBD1,TGTGCCAGCAGCTACCGACCGGGACAGGGCGTCGATACGCAGTATTTT,CASSYRPGQGVDTQYF
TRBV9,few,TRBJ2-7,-,TGTGCCAGCAGCGTAGATCCCCTGGCTCCGAAAGCGCTTTACGAGCAGTACTTC,CASSVDPLAPKALYEQYF
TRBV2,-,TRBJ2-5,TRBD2,TGTGCCAGCAGTGCACGGACTAGCGGGGTTGAGACCCAGTACTTC,CASSARTSGVETQYF
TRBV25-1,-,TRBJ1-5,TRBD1,TGTGCCAGCAGTCATACAGGGGAACAGCCCCAGCATTTT,CASSHTGEQPQHF
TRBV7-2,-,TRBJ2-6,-,TGTGCCAGCAGCTTCGTTGCAACGACCTCTGGGGCCAACGTCCTGACTTTC,CASSFVATTSGANVLTF
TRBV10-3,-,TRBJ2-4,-,TGTGCCATCACGGAGGGGGCTGGAGACATTCAGTACTTC,CAITEGAGDIQYF
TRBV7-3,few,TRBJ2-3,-,TGTGCCAGCAGCTTAAGCCGATTCGGGGCAGATACGCAGTATTTT,CASSLSRFGADTQYF
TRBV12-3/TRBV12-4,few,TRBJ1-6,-,TGTGCCAGCAGTTTTGGTCAATCACCCCTCCACTTT,CASSFGQSPLHF
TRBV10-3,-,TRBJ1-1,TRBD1,TGTGCCACCGTCCTCGGACAGGGAAGGGGAATGAACACTGAAGCTTTCTTT,CATVLGQGRGMNTEAFF
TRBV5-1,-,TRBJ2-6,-,TGCGCCAGCAGCTTCACAAGGACCTCTGGGGCCAACGTCCTGACTTTC,CASSFTRTSGANVLTF
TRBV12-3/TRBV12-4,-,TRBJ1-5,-,TGTGCCAGCAGCTTAACCAGCTTCAATCAGCCCCAGCATTTT,CASSLTSFNQPQHF
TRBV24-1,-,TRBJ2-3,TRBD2,TGTGCCACCGGTGATTTGCCAGGGCGGGAGGACACAGATACGCAGTATTTT,CATGDLPGREDTDTQYF
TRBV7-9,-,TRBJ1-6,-,TGTGCCAGCAGCTTAGGACAGGCCCATAATTCACCCCTCCACTTT,CASSLGQAHNSPLHF
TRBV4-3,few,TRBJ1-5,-,TGCGCCAGCAGCCAAGATCTCGGAACAAATCAGCCCCAGCATTTT,CASSQDLGTNQPQHF
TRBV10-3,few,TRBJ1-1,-,TGTGCCATCGGGGCGACCGGGACCTCGAACAAGCCTGAAGCTTTCTTT,CAIGATGTSNKPEAFF
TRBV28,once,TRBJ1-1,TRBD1,TGTGCCAGCAGCTTAGGACAGGAGGACACTGAAGCTTTCTTT,CASSLGQEDTEAFF
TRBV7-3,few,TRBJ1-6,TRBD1,TGTGCCAGCAGCTCTTCGGGACAGGGGTATTCACCCCTCCACTTT,CASSSSGQGYSPLHF
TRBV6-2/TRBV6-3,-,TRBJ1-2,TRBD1,TGTGCCAGCAGTTACGGGACAGGGGAGCCTGCCTATGGCTACACCTTC,CASSYGTGEPAYGYTF
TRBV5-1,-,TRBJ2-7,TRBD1,TGCGCCAGCAGCTCCAGGGGGCCAGTGCACGAGCAGTACTTC,CASSSRGPVHEQYF
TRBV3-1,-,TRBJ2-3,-,TGTGCCAGCAGCCAAGGGATCGGGAACAGGACAGAGTATTTT,CASSQGIGNRTEYF
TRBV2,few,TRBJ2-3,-,TGTGCCAGCAGTGCGGAACAGGGGGGGTTCGATACGCAGTATTTT,CASSAEQGGFDTQYF